The source of this T cell receptor beta chain is a study of early T cells in non-severe SARS-CoV-2 infection. Background on the study: Sequenced bulk RNA came from whole blood that was unsorted, and chains were unpaired. Study-wide results and limits: Anti-spike CD8 responses were favored by VDJdb matching, which missed private and CD4 specificities.

CDR1 is SGHAT, CDR2 FQNNGV, per germline. The CDR3 contains 14 residues. Trimming removed 0 bases from V and 3 bases from J, with 9 bases in between. About this clonotype: Its antigen is still unknown.

Molecules of cDNA were individually given unique molecular identifiers that were attached to them. From the 5' RACE reads, TCRdb called clonotypes with MiXCR, one entry per CDR3 protein. The sample shows tens of thousands of distinct CDR3 sequences, under 15% of them seen only once. The sequenced material came from whole blood. The rearrangement joins TRBV11-2 to TRBJ2-7, with D perhaps TRBD1 (5 bases). The sequence was obtained from an adult who was a healthcare worker with PCR-confirmed SARS-CoV-2 infection or an uninfected control (not recorded which). The CDR3, as DNA: TGTGCCAGCAGCTTAGACAGGGTGTTCTACGAGCAGTACTTC. Translating it yields CASSLDRVFYEQYF.